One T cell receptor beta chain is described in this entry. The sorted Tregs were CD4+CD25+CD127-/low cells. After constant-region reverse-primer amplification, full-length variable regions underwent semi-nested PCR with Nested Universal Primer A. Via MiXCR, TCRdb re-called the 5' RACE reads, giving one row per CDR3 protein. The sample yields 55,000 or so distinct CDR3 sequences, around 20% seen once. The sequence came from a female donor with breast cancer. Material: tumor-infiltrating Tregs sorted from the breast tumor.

Here the CDR3 reads CASSLRGRSYGYTF. CDR3 bases: TGTGCCAGCAGTCTCAGGGGGCGTAGCTATGGCTACACCTTC. The V and J genes are TRBV6-2 or TRBV6-3 and TRBJ1-2, with TRBD1 identical over 8 bases. Germline lookup yields CDR1 MNHEY and CDR2 SVGEGT. This CDR3 spans 14 amino acids. The V and J ends lost 5 bases and 4 bases, in that order; junction bases with no gene match: 6.